A selection of T cell receptor beta chains follows, all from one sample in a study of cytomegalovirus exposure and HLA in healthy donors. Sequencing used immunoSEQ multiplex PCR; TCRdb keeps in-frame clones, though not all of them. The data contain under 100,000 clones, about 79% of them singletons. The specimen sequenced was PBMCs. Every receptor here comes from a man between 18 and 29 years old in good health and CMV-seropositive. CDR3s include the opening cysteine and the closing phenylalanine or tryptophan. D genes are given only for firm matches. Not all rows give a size; the values are once, few, many and, for expanded clones, a class.

-,-,TRBJ2-5,TRBV18,TGTGCCAGCACCCTCGGAGGGGCAGGAGAGACCCAGTACTTC,CASTLGGAGETQYF
-,TRBD2,TRBJ2-1,TRBV7-6,TGTGCCAGCAGCTTAAGTACTAGCGGGATTTCCTACAATGAGCAGTTCTTC,CASSLSTSGISYNEQFF
-,-,TRBJ1-5,TRBV15,TGTGCCACCAGCAGAGATCGACTGAGCAATCAGCCCCAGCATTTT,CATSRDRLSNQPQHF
-,-,TRBJ2-1,TRBV7-6,TGTGCCAGCAGCTTAGAAGCGAGCGGGCAGTTCTTC,CASSLEASGQFF
-,-,TRBJ2-7,TRBV7-6,TGTGCCAGCAGTTTAGGAACTAGTTTAACCCTCGAGCAGTACTTC,CASSLGTSLTLEQYF
-,-,TRBJ1-1,TRBV11-2,TGTGCCAGCAGACGGATACAGGGTTTTCCTGAAGCTTTCTTT,CASRRIQGFPEAFF
-,TRBD2,TRBJ2-3,TRBV4-1,TGCGCCAGCAGCCAAGGGGCGGGAGGGGATACGCAGTATTTT,CASSQGAGGDTQYF
-,-,TRBJ1-2,TRBV7-9,TGTGCCAGCAGCTTATTGTCAGGGGATGGCTACACCTTC,CASSLLSGDGYTF
-,-,TRBJ2-6,TRBV11-3,TGTGCCAGCAGCTTACAAACGGCTGGGGCCAACGTCCTGACTTTC,CASSLQTAGANVLTF
once,TRBD1,TRBJ1-3,TRBV4-2,TGTGCCAGCAGCCAAACCCCGACAGGGGGCCGAAACACCATATATTTT,CASSQTPTGGRNTIYF
-,-,TRBJ2-1,TRBV10-3,TGTGCCATCAGTGCTTCCGTCGAGGGCCCCTCAGGATACCGCGAGCAGTTCTTC,CAISASVEGPSGYREQFF
-,-,TRBJ1-2,TRBV27,TGTGCCAGCAGCCTGGGGGGGGTTTATGGCTACACCTTC,CASSLGGVYGYTF
-,-,TRBJ2-5,TRBV4-1,TGCGCCAGCAGCGGGGGCGCGCCAGAGACCCAGTACTTC,CASSGGAPETQYF
-,TRBD2,TRBJ2-3,TRBV6-5,TGTGCCCCCCGGAGGACTAGCGGGAGTGATACGCAGTATTTT,CAPRRTSGSDTQYF
-,-,TRBJ2-1,TRBV7-9,TGTGCCAGCATCGACGCGGGACGGGCCTACAATGAGCAGTTCTTC,CASIDAGRAYNEQFF
-,-,TRBJ2-2,TRBV29-1,TGCAGCGTTGCTGGGGGCTTTAACACCGGGGAGCTGTTTTTT,CSVAGGFNTGELFF
-,-,TRBJ2-3,TRBV9,TGTGCCAGCAGCGTAGGCAGCGGGTGGGGGGTGACAGATACGCAGTATTTT,CASSVGSGWGVTDTQYF
-,-,TRBJ2-5,TRBV28,TGTGCCAGCAGTCCCACCTCGACAGCATCCTACTTC,CASSPTSTASYF
-,-,TRBJ2-5,TRBV2,TGTGCCAGCACGGTGTGGGAGACCCAGTACTTC,CASTVWETQYF
-,-,TRBJ2-7,TRBV7-9,TGTGCCAGCAGCCGCGTGGGGAGTGGTTACGAGCAGTACTTC,CASSRVGSGYEQYF
-,TRBD2,TRBJ2-7,TRBV4-1,TGCGCCAGCAGCCAAGATCGGCTAGCGGGAGGGTTTTACGAGCAGTACTTC,CASSQDRLAGGFYEQYF
-,-,TRBJ2-1,TRBV5-1,TGCGCCAGCAGCTCAGAAGCGGGTTGGGGATACAATGAGCAGTTCTTC,CASSSEAGWGYNEQFF
few,TRBD1,TRBJ2-5,TRBV10-3,TGTGCCATCTCCGGGGACAGGACCCAAGAGAACCAGTACTTC,CAISGDRTQENQYF
once,-,TRBJ2-7,TRBV27,TGTGCCAGCAGTTTGGACAGAACCTACGAGCAGTACTTC,CASSLDRTYEQYF
-,TRBD1,TRBJ1-1,TRBV6-1,TGTGCCAGCAGTGGGCGACAGGGATTAGGAGCTTTCTTT,CASSGRQGLGAFF
-,TRBD2,TRBJ2-5,TRBV15,TGTGCCACAGGGGAGGGGGAGACCCAGTACTTC,CATGEGETQYF
-,-,TRBJ1-2,TRBV29-1,TGCAGCGTTGGTAGGGGTGCGAGCTACACCTTC,CSVGRGASYTF
-,-,TRBJ2-3,TRBV28,TGTGCCAGCAACCCGGCAGGGCCAGATACGCAGTATTTT,CASNPAGPDTQYF
-,-,TRBJ1-1,TRBV5-1,TGCGCCAGCAGGGGGGGTGAGGACACTGAAGCTTTCTTT,CASRGGEDTEAFF
-,TRBD1,TRBJ2-3,TRBV28,TGTGCCAGCGTGGCAGGGACAGGGTACACAGATACGCAGTATTTT,CASVAGTGYTDTQYF
-,TRBD2,TRBJ2-7,TRBV10-1,TGCGCCAGCACTGGACTAGCGGGGGAGCAGTACTTC,CASTGLAGEQYF
-,-,TRBJ2-3,TRBV7-8,TGTGCCAGCAGCCCGTACAGGGTATCCATAGATACGCAGTATTTT,CASSPYRVSIDTQYF
-,-,TRBJ2-2,TRBV28,TGTGCCAGCAGTTTATTGGGGCCCGGGGAGCTGTTTTTT,CASSLLGPGELFF
-,TRBD1,TRBJ2-7,TRBV2,TGTGCCAGCAGTAACAGGGGGCTTATATTCTACGAGCAGTACTTC,CASSNRGLIFYEQYF
-,-,TRBJ1-2,TRBV9,TGTGCCAGCAGCGATGTTAACTGGTATGGCTACACCTTC,CASSDVNWYGYTF
-,-,TRBJ2-7,TRBV10-2,TGCGCCAGCAGTGATGCCCCACTTGATATCTACGAGCAGTACTTC,CASSDAPLDIYEQYF
-,-,TRBJ2-2,TRBV10-1,TGCGCCAGCAGTGGGTCGCGGAGACCGAACACCGGGGAGCTGTTTTTT,CASSGSRRPNTGELFF
-,-,TRBJ2-7,TRBV5-4,TGTGCCAGCAGCCTGCCCAGCTCCTACGAGCAGTACTTC,CASSLPSSYEQYF
-,-,TRBJ2-3,TRBV4-1,TGCGCCAGCAGCCAAGACGGTAGCGGAGATACGCAGTATTTT,CASSQDGSGDTQYF
few,-,TRBJ1-1,TRBV30,TGTGCCTGGCCTACAGGTGGGGAAGCTTTCTTT,CAWPTGGEAFF
-,-,TRBJ2-1,TRBV10-3,TGTGCCATCAGTGTGCCACAGGGATCCTCCTACAATGAGCAGTTCTTC,CAISVPQGSSYNEQFF
once,-,TRBJ1-5,TRBV6-5,TGTGCCAGCGCCCTAGCAGGACTTGGCCAGCCCCAGCATTTT,CASALAGLGQPQHF
-,-,TRBJ2-5,TRBV2,TGTGCCAGCATGAGGGAGCCGGGTGGGACCCAGTACTTC,CASMREPGGTQYF
-,TRBD1,TRBJ1-2,TRBV6-1,TGTGCCAGCAGTGAACTCGGACAGGAGAGCTATGGCTACACCTTC,CASSELGQESYGYTF